This TCR beta chain was identified during a study of tumor-infiltrating lymphocytes in primary liver carcinoma. Study overall: These were node-negative, non-metastatic T1-T3 tumors of roughly 4 to 10 cm. Study-wide results and limits: Tumors had a significantly higher top-250-clone fraction than blood (p = 0.039). Since the samples were bulk and unsorted, the CD4+ and CD8+ repertoires were not compared.

The CDR3 runs to 13 residues. Germline loops: CDR1 SQVTM, CDR2 ANQGSEA. Details on this clonotype: Its antigen remains unidentified. The junction departs from germline at one end; a sequencing error may be responsible.

cDNA specific to TCR beta was made from about 550 ng of total RNA, with a constant-region primer employed for priming. Libraries covering TCR beta were generated through three nested multiplex PCR rounds (using a slightly modified ARM-PCR). Running 9 to 11 cycles apiece, the first two PCR rounds relied on TRBV1-TRBV30 forward primers together with a C-beta reverse primer. Using its own MiXCR run on the multiplex PCR reads, TCRdb lists one record per CDR3 protein. The sample has about 180,000 distinct CDR3 sequences, roughly 60% seen once. Blood RNA was derived from unsorted whole blood, and germline DNA was extracted too.

This sequence joins TRBV29-1 and TRBJ2-1, with D hard to call. The sequenced sample consisted of peripheral blood. This clonotype was sampled from a man between 35 and 55 years old with primary liver carcinoma and hepatitis B virus infection. The CDR3 region is CSLLVLRFSLQIF. The CDR3 DNA sequence: TGCAGCCTTTTGGTCCTACGCTTTAGTTTGCAGATCTTC.